What follows describes a single T cell receptor (beta chain). This CDR3 is built from 16 residues. Trimming cost V 0 bases and J 1 base, with 13 bases left between them. The germline gives CDR1 SGHAT, CDR2 FQNNGV. This sample is part of a study of blood T cell repertoires in COVID-19. Assay: immunoSEQ multiplex PCR; the TCRdb copy retains only in-frame clones and omits some. The table includes about 98,000 clones, around nine tenths detected once. The receptor's source is a man aged 50 to 60 with acute or convalescent COVID-19. Sequencing used peripheral blood. This rearrangement joins TRBV11-2 to TRBJ2-7; weak D call: TRBD2 (6 bases). CDR3 DNA: TGTGCCAGCAGCTTAGATCTTAATAGCGGATCCTACGAGCAGTACTTC. This sequence encodes CASSLDLNSGSYEQYF.